The 20 T cell receptor beta chains in this list originate from one sample, sequenced in a study of cytomegalovirus exposure and HLA in healthy donors. It was with 60 Vbeta and 13 Jbeta primers that the PCR ran. Profiling relied on immunoSEQ multiplex PCR, and the TCRdb table lists in-frame clones only, not all of them. Of 120,000 or so clones listed, over 70% are singletons. The sequencing input was PBMCs. These receptors came from a woman between 45 and 60 years old in good health and CMV-seronegative.

J is TRBJ1-1 and V is TRBV28; perhaps TRBD1 as D (5 bases). The CDR3 covers 15 residues. Germline values: CDR1 MDHEN, CDR2 SYDVKM. V lost 5 bases and J 5 bases, leaving 18 bases between the germline ends. The DNA for the CDR3 is TGTGCCAGCAGTGCTCCCGGGGGGGAGGCAACTGAAGCTTTCTTT. Translation gives CASSAPGGEATEAFF.

The sample holds a few counts of this clone. The chain joins TRBV30 to TRBJ2-6; a weak D match, TRBD1 (5 bases). V lost 3 bases to trimming and J lost 2 bases, with 5 bases between them. CDR1 and CDR2 (germline): GTSNPN, SVGIG (reference sequence). The CDR3 covers 13 residues. The CDR3 DNA is TGTGCCTGGAGCAGGGCTGGGGCCAACGTCCTGACTTTC. Translation gives CAWSRAGANVLTF.

This clone was recorded a few times. A junction end diverges from the germline sequence, so it may reflect a read error. The chain carries TRBV7-2 and TRBJ2-3; D perhaps matches TRBD2 (6 bases). The CDR3 has 15 amino acids. The germline CDR1 and CDR2 sequences are SGHTA and FQGNSA. This chain's CDR3 is CASGLAVTSTDTQYF. CDR3 coding DNA: TGTGCCAGCGGCTTAGCGGTTACTAGCACAGATACGCAGTATTTT. The variable domain in full, with the rest retrieved from reference TRBV7-2 and TRBJ2-3, is GAGVSQSPSNKVTEKGKDVELRCDPISGHTALYWYRQSLGQGLEFLIYFQGNSAPDKSGLPSDRFSAERTGGSVSTLTIQRTQQEDSAVYLCASGLAVTSTDTQYFGPGTRLTVL.

The rearrangement links TRBV4-2 to TRBJ1-1; the D is unclear. Germline CDR1 reads LGHNA; CDR2 reads YNFKEQ. Trimming removed 1 base at V and 5 bases at J, with 14 bases between. This CDR3 is built from 15 residues. The CDR3 sequence is CASSQGEGSRTEAFF. The CDR3 DNA is TGTGCCAGCAGCCAAGGGGAGGGAAGTCGGACTGAAGCTTTCTTT.

The chain carries TRBV2 and TRBJ2-7, with 9 nucleotides matching TRBD2. V lost 3 bases to trimming and J lost 7 bases; unmatched junction nucleotides: 4. Per germline, CDR1 SNHLY and CDR2 FYNNEI. The CDR3 totals 13 residues. For the CDR3, the DNA is TGTGCCAGCAGTGACGGGCTAGCGGGGGAGCAGTACTTC. It translates to CASSDGLAGEQYF.

Concerning this clone itself: Other DNA variants within this sample encode the same CDR3. The chain combines TRBV7-9 with TRBJ2-7, with D perhaps TRBD1 (6 bases). The CDR3 totals 13 residues. V was clipped by 5 bases and J by 1 base, with 9 bases between them. CDR1 SEHNR and CDR2 FQNEAQ come from the germline V gene (reference sequence). CDR3 sequence (DNA): TGTGCCAGCAGCCCAGGACAGTCCTACGAGCAGTACTTC. Its protein product is CASSPGQSYEQYF. Supplemented by reference TRBV7-9 and TRBJ2-7, the full variable domain reads DTGVSQNPRHKITKRGQNVTFRCDPISEHNRLYWYRQTLGQGPEFLTYFQNEAQLEKSRLLSDRFSAERPKGSFSTLEIQRTEQGDSAMYLCASSPGQSYEQYFGPGTRLTVT.

This chain links TRBV28 with TRBJ2-1, with 8 nucleotides matching TRBD2. The V segment lost 5 bases and the J segment 0 bases; nucleotides outside the gene matches: 9. Germline CDR1 reads MDHEN; CDR2 reads SYDVKM. This CDR3 has 17 amino acids. The DNA of the CDR3 is TGTGCCAGCAGTACATTAACACTAGCGGCCTCCTACAATGAGCAGTTCTTC. Its protein is CASSTLTLAASYNEQFF.

The chain recombines TRBV27 with TRBJ2-1, with D perhaps TRBD1 (6 bases). Germline assignment: CDR1 MNHEY and CDR2 SMNVEV (reference sequence). The CDR3 sequence is 14 residues long. Deletions cut 4 bases from V and 5 bases from J, with 12 bases between. The CDR3 region has the DNA TGTGCCAGCAGTTCAGTGACAGGCCACAATGAGCAGTTCTTC. Its protein product is CASSSVTGHNEQFF.

The chain is built from TRBV2 and TRBJ1-1; 7 positions match TRBD1. The germline CDR1 and CDR2 sequences are SNHLY and FYNNEI. There are 13 residues in the CDR3. J was trimmed by 8 bases and V by 7 bases; bases with no gene match: 10. In nucleotides, the CDR3 is TGTGCCAGCAAGGACAGGATCGAGGCCGAAGCTTTCTTT. This gives the protein CASKDRIEAEAFF.

The rearrangement links TRBV9 to TRBJ2-3; 14 positions match TRBD2. The CDR3 totals 16 residues. Germline V gene data show CDR1 as SGDLS and CDR2 as YYNGEE. V shed 4 bases and J 4 bases; nucleotides not matched to a gene: 5. The CDR3 nucleotides are TGTGCCAGCAGCCCTGGGACTAGCGGGAGCGCAGATACGCAGTATTTT. Protein product: CASSPGTSGSADTQYF.

This rearrangement joins TRBV6-6 to TRBJ1-1; possible D gene TRBD1, 5 bases. The CDR3 is made up of 12 amino acids. Germline V CDR1 and CDR2: MNHNY, SVGAGI (reference sequence). V lost 6 bases to trimming and J lost 5 bases, with 10 bases between them. CDR3 nucleotide sequence: TGTGCCAGCAGAGGAGGGGTTACTGAAGCTTTCTTT. This codes for CASRGGVTEAFF.

A word on this clone: A single base separates this from a much larger clone, so it may be a read error. The chain couples TRBV7-3 to TRBJ1-1; D is unclear. With 1 base removed from V and 1 base from J, the gap between germline ends came to 4 bases. The length of the CDR3 is 13 residues. The germline gives CDR1 SGHTA, CDR2 FQGTGA. CDR3 amino acids: CASSLNGNTEAFF. For the CDR3, the DNA is TGTGCCAGCAGCTTAAACGGGAACACTGAAGCTTTCTTT.

DNA of the CDR3: TGTGCCAGCAGCTTGGGCCCAGGGAACACTGAAGCTTTCTTT. It codes for CASSLGPGNTEAFF. The chain uses TRBV5-4 and TRBJ1-1; D not resolved. V lost 0 bases, J lost 1 base, and 7 bases lay in between. CDR3 length: 14 amino acids. Germline V gene data show CDR1 as SGHNT and CDR2 as YYREEE (reference sequence).

This chain connects TRBV4-2 to TRBJ2-7; 8 nucleotides agree with TRBD1. This CDR3 region has 15 residues. The germline CDR1 and CDR2 sequences are LGHNA and YNFKEQ. V was pared by 2 bases and J by 4 bases, with 7 bases of the junction left unmatched. CDR3 coding DNA: TGTGCCAGCAGCCAATCGGGACAGGATATTTACGAGCAGTACTTC. Residues: CASSQSGQDIYEQYF.

The V gene is TRBV27, the J gene TRBJ2-7, with D perhaps TRBD1 (6 bases). CDR3 length: 16 residues. Trimming shortened V by 7 bases and J by 1 base, and 20 bases separated the two germline ends. Germline V gene data show CDR1 as MNHEY and CDR2 as SMNVEV (reference sequence). The CDR3 nucleotides are TGTGCCAGCAACCCTTCACAGGGAGAGGAGTCCTACGAGCAGTACTTC. It codes for CASNPSQGEESYEQYF.

This sequence joins TRBV28 and TRBJ1-2; 9 bases agree with TRBD1. This CDR3 spans 17 amino acids. The ends lost 4 bases at V and 2 bases at J; junction bases unmatched: 11. The V gene's germline CDR1 is MDHEN and CDR2 SYDVKM. Here the CDR3 DNA reads TGTGCCAGCAGTTCCCGTTTGCACAGGGGGCACAACTATGGCTACACCTTC. This gives the protein CASSSRLHRGHNYGYTF.

The rearrangement uses TRBV5-1 and TRBJ1-1; perhaps TRBD1 as D (6 bases). The V gene lost 0 bases and the J gene lost 8 bases, with 11 bases spanning the gap. The CDR3 covers 13 residues. Germline V lookup: CDR1 SGHRS, CDR2 YFSETQ. The CDR3 nucleotides read TGCGCCAGCAGCTTGGAGGCAGGGGTGGAAGCTTTCTTT. It specifies CASSLEAGVEAFF.

This clone appeared a few times. This chain connects TRBV6-4 to TRBJ2-3; a possible D gene is TRBD1 (5 bases). V dropped 6 bases and J dropped 2 bases, with 9 bases sitting between them. Germline-derived CDR1 and CDR2 are MRHNA and SNTAGT. This CDR3 is built from 13 residues. The CDR3 reads CASSRQNTDTQYF. CDR3 coding DNA: TGTGCCAGCAGCCGACAGAACACAGATACGCAGTATTTT.

V usage is TRBV7-9 and J usage is TRBJ2-3; D is perhaps TRBD2 (6 bases). CDR3 length equals 13 residues. Deletions cut 4 bases from V and 10 bases from J, with 15 bases between. Germline V gives CDR1 SEHNR, CDR2 FQNEAQ (reference sequence). CDR3 in DNA: TGTGCCAGCAGCTCTTTAGGGACTCAGGCGCAGTATTTT. Translating gives CASSSLGTQAQYF.

Here the CDR3 DNA reads TGCGCCAGCAGCCAAGCTGCGCTGAATGAAAAACTGTTTTTT. This encodes CASSQAALNEKLFF. This chain links TRBV4-3 with TRBJ1-4; D call uncertain. The CDR3 length is 14 residues. The V gene lost 1 base and the J gene lost 5 bases, with 8 bases spanning the gap. The germline V gene encodes CDR1 LGHNA and CDR2 YSLEER.